Presented here are 27 T cell receptor beta chains from one specimen sequenced in a study of OX40 agonist ivuxolimab in advanced cancers. Only in-frame clones appear in the TCRdb table, and some are missing; sequencing was by immunoSEQ multiplex PCR. The data show just over 90,000 clones, around 90% seen once. The specimen was CD4+ or CD8+ T cells sorted from blood, collected in a trial of the OX40 agonist ivuxolimab. These receptors came from an adult with an advanced solid tumor such as melanoma, head and neck, liver or kidney cancer.

The chain carries TRBV4-3 and TRBJ1-2, with 9 bases lining up with TRBD1. Germline assignment: CDR1 LGHNA and CDR2 YSLEER. V was pared by 0 bases and J by 3 bases, with 2 bases of the junction left unmatched. The CDR3 totals 15 residues. The CDR3 DNA follows: TGCGCCAGCAGCCAAGATGGGACAGGGTACTATGGCTACACCTTC. Translated, it gives CASSQDGTGYYGYTF.

The chain recombines TRBV11-2 with TRBJ2-7, with a possible D match to TRBD1 (6 bases). Germline loops: CDR1 SGHAT, CDR2 FQNNGV. This CDR3 region has 14 residues. Trimming stripped 0 bases from V and 4 bases from J, with 10 bases between. The DNA for the CDR3 is TGTGCCAGCAGCTTAGAGATCACAGGGTACGAGCAGTACTTC. Its translation: CASSLEITGYEQYF.

The chain carries TRBV19 and TRBJ1-5, with 7 bases identical to TRBD1. The J segment lost 2 bases and the V segment lost 5 bases, leaving 9 bases of the junction unmatched. Germline V CDR1 and CDR2: LNHDA, SQIVND (reference sequence). The CDR3 sequence is 16 residues long. The CDR3 nucleotides read TGTGCCAGTAGTCGGTACAGGGGATCGGGCAATCAGCCCCAGCATTTT. Translating it yields CASSRYRGSGNQPQHF.

This chain joins TRBV4-3 and TRBJ1-2; D remains unclear. CDR1 is LGHNA, CDR2 YSLEER, per germline. The CDR3 is 14 residues long. V lost 3 bases and J lost 4, with 12 bases in between. For the CDR3, the DNA is TGCGCCAGCAGCCATCCCGGAGTCGGCTATGGCTACACCTTC. It is translated as CASSHPGVGYGYTF.

This clone was picked up one time. The V and J genes are TRBV29-1 and TRBJ1-2; 10 bases line up with TRBD1. V lost 4 bases and J lost 0; bases outside the gene matches: 11. The CDR3 is 17 residues long. CDR1 SQVTM and CDR2 ANQGSEA come from the germline V gene. This CDR3 reads CSVVFLGQGPSNYGYTF. The CDR3 region has the DNA TGCAGCGTTGTATTCCTGGGACAGGGGCCTTCTAACTATGGCTACACCTTC.

The chain carries TRBV27 and TRBJ2-2; D gene unclear. Germline V gene sequence: CDR1 MNHEY, CDR2 SMNVEV (reference sequence). The CDR3 runs 14 residues. Trimming cost V 4 bases and J 4 bases, with 10 bases left between them. CDR3 protein: CASSSGYGTGELFF. The CDR3 DNA sequence: TGTGCCAGCAGTTCCGGGTACGGCACCGGGGAGCTGTTTTTT.

The V call is TRBV6-1, the J call TRBJ1-2, with TRBD1 as a possible D gene (6 bases). Germline V lookup: CDR1 MNHNS, CDR2 SASEGT. CDR3 size: 13 residues. V lost 6 bases and J lost 5, with 13 bases in between. CDR3 residues: CASRDRTEYGYTF. The CDR3 DNA sequence: TGTGCCAGCAGGGATAGGACAGAATATGGCTACACCTTC.

This sequence joins TRBV28 and TRBJ1-2, with TRBD1 matching 8 bases. Trimming cost V 5 bases and J 0 bases; bases outside gene matches: 14. The germline CDR1 and CDR2 sequences are MDHEN and SYDVKM. This CDR3 region has 18 residues. CDR3 in DNA: TGTGCCAGCAGTCTCCAAACTCAGGGGGCCTCTCCTAACTATGGCTACACCTTC. This translates into CASSLQTQGASPNYGYTF.

V and J are TRBV29-1 and TRBJ1-1, with 7 bases identical to TRBD1. Trimming removed 4 bases from V and 1 base from J; junction bases left unmatched: 6. This CDR3 comprises 14 residues. In germline, CDR1 is SQVTM, CDR2 ANQGSEA. The DNA for the CDR3 is TGCAGCGTTGGAAGGGGGCTGGCGAACACTGAAGCTTTCTTT. It is translated as CSVGRGLANTEAFF.

V and J are TRBV5-6 and TRBJ1-2; possible D gene TRBD1, 6 bases. This CDR3 region has 16 residues. V lost 4 bases and J lost 0, with 16 bases in between. In germline, CDR1 is SGHDT, CDR2 YYEEEE. The CDR3 DNA reads as TGTGCCAGCAGCCCCTGGGGGGCAGGGACTAACTATGGCTACACCTTC. This encodes CASSPWGAGTNYGYTF.

The chain couples TRBV5-1 to TRBJ2-1; D might be TRBD2 (7 bases). Germline CDR1 SGHRS, CDR2 YFSETQ. Trimming left V 5 bases short and J 10 bases short, with 22 bases between. The CDR3 is made up of 15 amino acids. CDR3 in amino acids: CASSEGGGLLEEQFF. CDR3 coding DNA: TGCGCCAGCAGTGAGGGCGGGGGCCTTTTAGAAGAGCAGTTCTTC.

The rearrangement joins TRBV4-3 to TRBJ2-7; no clear D. This CDR3 has 13 amino acids. The V gene lost 0 bases and the J gene lost 9 bases, with 12 bases spanning the gap. CDR1 and CDR2 (germline): LGHNA, YSLEER. CDR3 region: CASSQDWGTVQYF. Written as DNA, the CDR3 is TGCGCCAGCAGCCAAGATTGGGGTACGGTGCAGTACTTC.

The chain has TRBV6-1 and TRBJ2-2, with 8 bases identical to TRBD2. V was pared by 6 bases and J by 4 bases, with 4 bases of the junction left unmatched. Germline values: CDR1 MNHNS, CDR2 SASEGT. This CDR3 has 14 amino acids. CDR3 loop: CASSPGGGTGELFF. CDR3 bases: TGTGCCAGCAGCCCCGGGGGGGGCACCGGGGAGCTGTTTTTT.

CDR3 coding DNA: TGTGCCAGCTCGAGGCGGGCTACCGGGGAGCTGTTTTTT. Its translation: CASSRRATGELFF. The rearrangement links TRBV27 to TRBJ2-2, with D tentatively TRBD2 (5 bases). V lost 8 bases, J lost 5 bases, and 12 bases lay in between. Germline CDR1 is MNHEY and CDR2 is SMNVEV (reference sequence). The CDR3 has 13 residues.

The V gene is TRBV15, the J gene TRBJ2-5; maybe TRBD2 (5 bases). The germline CDR1 and CDR2 sequences are LNHNV and YYDKDF (reference sequence). Trimming cost V 1 base and J 2 bases, with 11 bases left between them. The CDR3 runs to 15 residues. The CDR3 region is CATSRALAGQETQYF. The CDR3, as DNA: TGTGCCACCAGCAGAGCTCTTGCGGGTCAAGAGACCCAGTACTTC.

The chain has TRBV7-6 and TRBJ1-1; tentatively, D is TRBD1 (6 bases). Germline CDR1 SGHVS, CDR2 FNYEAQ. This CDR3 has 14 residues. The V end was cut by 1 base, the J end by 1 base, with 7 bases between. The CDR3 sequence is CASSLGDTNTEAFF. CDR3 bases: TGTGCCAGCAGCTTAGGGGACACGAACACTGAAGCTTTCTTT.

The chain uses TRBV4-1 and TRBJ2-7; D gene unclear. Germline lookup yields CDR1 MGHRA and CDR2 YSYEKL. V gave up 0 bases and J gave up 4 bases, with 13 bases separating them. This CDR3 is 15 amino acids long. The CDR3 DNA is TGCGCCAGCAGCCAAGAACCTGGGATTCAATACGAGCAGTACTTC. Translation: CASSQEPGIQYEQYF.

This chain joins TRBV4-1 and TRBJ2-4, with TRBD1 identical over 8 bases. V was clipped by 4 bases and J by 1 base; unmatched bases: 3. CDR1 MGHRA and CDR2 YSYEKL come from the germline V gene. There are 15 residues in the CDR3. CDR3 residues: CASSPRQGAKNIQYF. The CDR3 nucleotides are TGCGCCAGCAGCCCAAGACAGGGGGCCAAAAACATTCAGTACTTC.

The rearrangement links TRBV2 to TRBJ2-5, with D hard to call. Deletions cut 9 bases from V and 2 bases from J, with 13 bases between. This CDR3 spans 13 amino acids. The germline V gene has CDR1 SNHLY and CDR2 FYNNEI. The CDR3: CASLGYPQETQYF. The CDR3 DNA reads TGTGCCAGTCTTGGGTACCCTCAAGAGACCCAGTACTTC.

The gene calls are TRBV9 and TRBJ2-3, with 7 positions matching TRBD2. The germline gives CDR1 SGDLS, CDR2 YYNGEE. This CDR3 spans 14 amino acids. V lost 2 bases to trimming and J lost 5 bases; unmatched junction nucleotides: 5. DNA for the CDR3: TGTGCCAGCAGCGTCGGTGGGGGGGAAGATACGCAGTATTTT. This encodes CASSVGGGEDTQYF.

A note on this clone: One end of the junction fails to match germline, which may point to a read error. The chain uses TRBV5-8 and TRBJ2-7; 7 bases map to TRBD2. The length of the CDR3 is 14 residues. Germline V gene data show CDR1 as SGHTS and CDR2 as YDEGEE. CDR3 sequence: CASSFGGSSGIYDF. The CDR3 DNA sequence: TGTGCCAGCAGCTTTGGGGGATCGAGCGGGATCTACGACTTC. The full variable domain, with the rest looked up from reference TRBV5-8 and TRBJ2-7, is EAGVTQSPTHLIKTRGQQATLRCSPISGHTSVYWYQQALGLGLQFLLWYDEGEERNRGNFPPRFSGRQFPNYSSELNVNALELEDSALYLCASSFGGSSGIYDFGPGTRLTVT.

The chain is built from TRBV5-1 and TRBJ2-1, with 10 positions matching TRBD2. The CDR3 totals 16 residues. Germline CDR1 is SGHRS and CDR2 is YFSETQ. The ends lost 1 base at V and 7 bases at J; junction bases unmatched: 8. CDR3 sequence: CASSLRLAGVGNEQFF. For the CDR3, the DNA is TGCGCCAGCAGCTTGAGGCTAGCGGGAGTTGGTAATGAGCAGTTCTTC.

This clone was seen once. The rearrangement joins TRBV6-1 to TRBJ2-7, with 7 bases that match TRBD1. The germline CDR1 and CDR2 sequences are MNHNS and SASEGT. The V gene end was trimmed by 10 bases and the J gene end by 1 base; junction bases not matched to a gene: 4. The CDR3 spans 12 residues. The chain's CDR3 is CATETGSYEQYF. In DNA, the CDR3 is TGTGCCACCGAGACAGGGTCCTACGAGCAGTACTTC.

The CDR3 DNA reads TGTGCCAGCAGTTTATACAGGGGGGGGAGCACTGAAGCTTTCTTT. As protein: CASSLYRGGSTEAFF. V usage is TRBV27 and J usage is TRBJ1-1; TRBD1 matches 8 bases. The germline gives CDR1 MNHEY, CDR2 SMNVEV (reference sequence). J lost 4 bases, V lost 1 base, and 5 bases had no gene match. The CDR3 totals 15 residues.

This clone was picked up a small number of times. J is TRBJ1-2 and V is TRBV10-3; 7 bases are shared with TRBD1. CDR3 length: 15 amino acids. J gave up 0 bases and V 3 bases, and 4 bases lay outside the gene matches. The germline CDR1 and CDR2 sequences are ENHRY and SYGVKD. The CDR3 loop reads CAISDRDRPNYGYTF. CDR3 coding DNA: TGTGCCATCAGTGACCGGGACAGACCTAACTATGGCTACACCTTC.

V usage is TRBV6-1 and J usage is TRBJ2-7; TRBD1 matches 7 bases. The germline CDR1 and CDR2 sequences are MNHNS and SASEGT. The ends lost 5 bases at V and 4 bases at J; junction bases unmatched: 5. This CDR3 is 13 amino acids long. The CDR3 sequence: CASSPGTVYEQYF. Here the CDR3 DNA reads TGTGCCAGCAGTCCCGGGACAGTTTACGAGCAGTACTTC.

The chain links TRBV19 to TRBJ2-5, with 9 nucleotides matching TRBD2. Looked up from germline, CDR1 is LNHDA and CDR2 is SQIVND (reference sequence). The CDR3 extends over 15 amino acids. The V and J ends lost 3 bases and 7 bases, in that order; junction bases with no gene match: 9. This CDR3 is CASSISSGTTWTQYF. The CDR3 bases are TGTGCCAGTAGTATTTCTAGCGGGACGACATGGACCCAGTACTTC.